What follows are 23 T cell receptor beta chains derived from one specimen sequenced in a study of control samples from healthy donors and cancer patients. Method: immunoSEQ multiplex PCR; TCRdb's copy keeps in-frame clones and lacks some. This table has tens of thousands of clones, roughly 65% appearing once. Sequencing was done on a sample of formalin-fixed, paraffin-embedded tissue. Receptors were obtained from a male donor with melanoma.

This clone was counted a few times. The V and J genes are TRBV28 and TRBJ2-2; D is possibly TRBD1 or TRBD2 (5 bases each). The germline gives CDR1 MDHEN, CDR2 SYDVKM. The CDR3 is 16 amino acids. The V and J ends lost 6 bases and 0 bases respectively, with 14 bases between them. The CDR3 here is CASRPGTLANTGELFF. CDR3 DNA sequence: TGTGCCAGCAGACCCGGGACCCTAGCGAACACCGGGGAGCTGTTTTTT.

This chain connects TRBV7-9 to TRBJ2-1; weak D call: TRBD2 (7 bases). Germline V gene lookup returns CDR1 SEHNR and CDR2 FQNEAQ (reference sequence). Trimming took off 8 bases at V and 7 bases at J, with 18 bases between the two ends. The CDR3 totals 14 residues. The CDR3 coding sequence is TGTGCCAGCGGGGGGGCTAGCGGTGGGAATGAGCAGTTCTTC. Encoded protein: CASGGASGGNEQFF.

As regards this clone: Other DNA sequences in this specimen translate into the identical CDR3. Here the CDR3 reads CASSRDTEAFF. Here the CDR3 DNA reads TGTGCCAGCTCACGGGACACTGAAGCTTTCTTT. V usage is TRBV18 and J usage is TRBJ1-1; D unclear. V shed 4 bases and J shed 3 bases, with 3 bases lying between them. Germline values: CDR1 KGHSH, CDR2 LQKENI. The CDR3 spans 11 residues. The full variable domain, rest sourced from reference TRBV18 and TRBJ1-1, is NAGVMQNPRHLVRRRGQEARLRCSPMKGHSHVYWYRQLPEEGLKFMVYLQKENIIDESGMPKERFSAEFPKEGPSILRIQQVVRGDSAAYFCASSRDTEAFFGQGTRLTVV.

This chain joins TRBV25-1 and TRBJ1-2, with unresolved D. Germline V gene lookup returns CDR1 MGHDK and CDR2 SYGVNS. V was trimmed by 3 bases and J by 4 bases, leaving 6 bases between them. This CDR3 has 12 residues. The CDR3 sequence is CASSDGRYGYTF. The CDR3 region has the DNA TGTGCCAGCAGTGATGGTCGCTATGGCTACACCTTC.

This clone was found a few times. This rearrangement joins TRBV5-4 to TRBJ1-2, with 7 bases matching TRBD1. The CDR3 consists of 14 residues. Germline-derived CDR1 and CDR2 are SGHNT and YYREEE (reference sequence). V was pared by 1 base and J by 5 bases, with 5 bases of the junction left unmatched. In nucleotides, the CDR3 is TGTGCCAGCAGCTTGAAGGGGGCGCGATATGGCTACACCTTC. Protein product: CASSLKGARYGYTF.

The V gene is TRBV25-1, the J gene TRBJ1-3; 8 nucleotides align to TRBD1. Losses at the gene ends were 4 bases for V and 0 bases for J; bases not matched to a gene: 8. Germline V gene sequence: CDR1 MGHDK, CDR2 SYGVNS. The CDR3 contains 17 residues. CDR3 amino acids: CASSAWTGTGSGNTIYF. CDR3 in DNA: TGTGCCAGCAGTGCCTGGACAGGGACGGGCTCTGGAAACACCATATATTTT.

This clone was observed a few times. V and J are TRBV6-2 or TRBV6-3 and TRBJ1-2; 8 bases align to TRBD1. This CDR3 is 16 amino acids long. Germline CDR1 reads MNHEY; CDR2 reads SVGEGT. The junction had 13 bases not matched to a gene; V was cut back by 2 bases and J by 8 bases. CDR3: CASSYTRPGTGWGYTF. Written as DNA, the CDR3 is TGTGCCAGCAGTTACACCCGTCCCGGGACAGGTTGGGGCTACACCTTC.

The J gene is TRBJ2-7, the V gene TRBV4-2; 9 bases are shared with TRBD2. V lost 0 bases, J lost 5 bases, and 17 bases stayed unmatched. This CDR3 has 19 amino acids. Per the germline V gene, CDR1 is LGHNA and CDR2 is YNFKEQ. The CDR3 reads CASSQDLGAGGPRRHEQYF. CDR3 in DNA: TGTGCCAGCAGCCAAGATCTCGGGGCGGGAGGGCCGAGAAGGCACGAGCAGTACTTC.

This rearrangement joins TRBV2 to TRBJ2-5; 10 positions match TRBD2. Germline CDR1 reads SNHLY; CDR2 reads FYNNEI. The CDR3 contains 15 residues. V was clipped by 6 bases and J by 2 bases; unmatched bases: 6. CDR3 sequence (DNA): TGTGCCAGCAGGGTAGCGGGAGGTTGGCAAGAGACCCAGTACTTC. Encoded protein: CASRVAGGWQETQYF.

The chain links TRBV19 to TRBJ2-7; 9 nucleotides line up with TRBD2. This CDR3 comprises 16 residues. Germline V gene sequence: CDR1 LNHDA, CDR2 SQIVND (reference sequence). V was pared by 0 bases and J by 2 bases, with 5 bases of the junction left unmatched. The CDR3 DNA reads TGTGCCAGTAGTATAGATCTGGCTAGCGGGGCCTACGAGCAGTACTTC. Translation: CASSIDLASGAYEQYF.

CDR3 sequence reads: CASSVGGVGNNEQFF. The CDR3 nucleotides read TGTGCCAGCAGCGTAGGCGGGGTCGGTAACAATGAGCAGTTCTTC. This chain connects TRBV9 to TRBJ2-1, with D maybe TRBD2 (6 bases). This CDR3 is built from 15 residues. Per germline, CDR1 SGDLS and CDR2 YYNGEE. V lost 0 bases, J lost 5 bases, and 12 bases lay in between.

V usage is TRBV6-6 and J usage is TRBJ2-5, with 7 bases fitting TRBD1. Germline V CDR1 and CDR2: MNHNY, SVGAGI (reference sequence). The CDR3 extends over 13 amino acids. J lost 5 bases, V lost 6 bases, and 6 bases had no gene match. Written as DNA, the CDR3 is TGTGCCAGCAGCCGACAGGGCTGGGAGACCCAGTACTTC. Its translation is CASSRQGWETQYF.

The CDR3 sequence is CASSDRETQYF. Here the CDR3 DNA reads TGTGCCAGCTCAGATCGAGAGACCCAGTACTTC. V gene TRBV18 combines with J gene TRBJ2-5; unclear D gene. CDR1 is KGHSH and CDR2 is LQKENI in the germline V gene. Trimming shortened V by 5 bases and J by 4 bases, and 5 bases separated the two germline ends. This CDR3 has 11 residues. The whole variable domain, remainder taken from reference TRBV18 and TRBJ2-5, is NAGVMQNPRHLVRRRGQEARLRCSPMKGHSHVYWYRQLPEEGLKFMVYLQKENIIDESGMPKERFSAEFPKEGPSILRIQQVVRGDSAAYFCASSDRETQYFGPGTRLLVL.

The V call is TRBV7-4, the J call TRBJ2-4, with TRBD1 matching 11 bases. Germline CDR1 and CDR2: SGHVT and SQSDAQ. V dropped 5 bases and J dropped 0; count of bases not matched to a gene: 12. The CDR3 is made up of 19 amino acids. The CDR3, as DNA: TGTGCCAGCAGCCCATCGGGACAGGGGGTCCTGCGAGCCAAAAACATTCAGTACTTC. Translated: CASSPSGQGVLRAKNIQYF.

V is TRBV19 and J is TRBJ2-2; D is perhaps TRBD1 or TRBD2 (5 bases each). CDR3 length: 15 residues. Trimming removed 1 base at V and 4 bases at J, with 10 bases between. CDR1 is LNHDA and CDR2 is SQIVND in the germline V gene (reference sequence). CDR3 DNA: TGTGCCAGTAGTATAGGGGGGAGAGGCACCGGGGAGCTGTTTTTT. Translating it yields CASSIGGRGTGELFF.

This chain links TRBV20-1 with TRBJ2-5; D call uncertain. Germline-derived CDR1 and CDR2 are DFQATT and SNEGSKA (reference sequence). The CDR3 is 10 amino acids. Trimming shortened V by 6 bases and J by 10 bases, and 12 bases separated the two germline ends. As DNA, the CDR3 is TGCAGTGCGGAAAGGGAAATCCAGTACTTC. Its translation: CSAEREIQYF.

The CDR3 region is CASRDRTGGEKLFF. The DNA for the CDR3 is TGTGCCAGCAGAGACCGGACGGGTGGTGAAAAACTGTTTTTT. The chain recombines TRBV2 with TRBJ1-4; D remains ambiguous. Trimming shortened V by 6 bases and J by 7 bases, and 15 bases separated the two germline ends. Germline-derived CDR1 and CDR2 are SNHLY and FYNNEI. The CDR3 consists of 14 residues. Combining the CDR3 with reference TRBV2 and TRBJ1-4 gives the whole variable domain EPEVTQTPSHQVTQMGQEVILRCVPISNHLYFYWYRQILGQKVEFLVSFYNNEISEKSEIFDDQFSVERPDGSNFTLKIRSTKLEDSAMYFCASRDRTGGEKLFFGSGTQLSVL.

Regarding this clone: At one of its ends the junction is not consistent with the germline gene, which may arise from a read error. The chain employs TRBV6-5 and TRBJ2-7; no firm D call. This CDR3 has 11 residues. Germline V gene lookup returns CDR1 MNHEY and CDR2 SVGAGI. CDR3: CANSYGHEQYF. The CDR3 DNA sequence: TGTGCCAACAGTTACGGTCACGAGCAGTACTTC.

CDR3 nucleotide sequence: TGTGCCAGCGCTCGATGGGCAGGGGGCCTACCCGACACTGAAGCTTTCTTT. It yields the protein CASARWAGGLPDTEAFF. This chain connects TRBV27 to TRBJ1-1; 8 nucleotides match TRBD1. Germline V gene data show CDR1 as MNHEY and CDR2 as SMNVEV (reference sequence). The CDR3 length is 17 residues. The trim removed 8 bases at V and 3 bases at J, leaving 17 bases unmatched.

The chain couples TRBV27 to TRBJ1-4, with a weak D call TRBD1 (5 bases). The germline CDR1 and CDR2 sequences are MNHEY and SMNVEV (reference sequence). The ends were cut back, 1 base at V and 5 bases at J, with 11 bases in the middle. The CDR3 runs 15 residues. CDR3 DNA: TGTGCCAGCAGTTTATTCGGGACTGGGAATGAAAAACTGTTTTTT. Translation: CASSLFGTGNEKLFF.

This clone was counted between two and nine times. This chain connects TRBV3-1 (or the pseudogene TRBV3-2) to TRBJ1-1; D uncertain. The length of the CDR3 is 13 residues. The V gene's germline CDR1 is LGHDT and CDR2 YNNKEL (reference sequence). The ends were cut back, 1 base at V and 5 bases at J, with 8 bases in the middle. The CDR3 DNA reads TGTGCCAGCAGCCAAGGGCGGGGAACTGAAGCTTTCTTT. Translation gives CASSQGRGTEAFF.

The V call is TRBV28, the J call TRBJ2-3, with D perhaps matching TRBD1 (5 bases). Germline values: CDR1 MDHEN, CDR2 SYDVKM. The CDR3 is made up of 14 amino acids. V was clipped by 3 bases and J by 6 bases, with 13 bases between them. In nucleotides, the CDR3 is TGTGCCAGCAGTTTTGGTAGTGGGGCGGATACGCAGTATTTT. This translates into CASSFGSGADTQYF.

By share, this clone ranks as medium-sized. The chain carries TRBV27 and TRBJ2-3; 10 positions match TRBD2. Germline CDR1 reads MNHEY; CDR2 reads SMNVEV (reference sequence). The CDR3 is 16 residues long. The ends lost 4 bases at V and 4 bases at J; junction bases unmatched: 8. The CDR3 DNA follows: TGTGCCAGCAGTTCCGGAAGACTAGCGGGCGCAGATACGCAGTATTTT. It is translated as CASSSGRLAGADTQYF.